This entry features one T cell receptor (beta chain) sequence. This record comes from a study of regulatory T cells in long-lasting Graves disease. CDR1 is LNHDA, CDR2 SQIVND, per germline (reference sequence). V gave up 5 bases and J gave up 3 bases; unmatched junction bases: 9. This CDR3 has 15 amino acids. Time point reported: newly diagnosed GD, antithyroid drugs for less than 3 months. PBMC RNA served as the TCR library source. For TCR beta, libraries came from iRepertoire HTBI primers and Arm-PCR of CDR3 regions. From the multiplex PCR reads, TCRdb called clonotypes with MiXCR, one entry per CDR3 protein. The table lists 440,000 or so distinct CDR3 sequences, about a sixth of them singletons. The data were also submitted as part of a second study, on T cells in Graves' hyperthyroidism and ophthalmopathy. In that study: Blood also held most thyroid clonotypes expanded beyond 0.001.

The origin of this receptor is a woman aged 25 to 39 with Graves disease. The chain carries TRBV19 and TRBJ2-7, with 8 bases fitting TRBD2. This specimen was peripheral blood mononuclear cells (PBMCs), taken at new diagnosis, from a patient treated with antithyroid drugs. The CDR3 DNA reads TGTGCCAGTAGTCCAGGGACTAGAGGAAGCTACGAGCAGTACTTC. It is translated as CASSPGTRGSYEQYF. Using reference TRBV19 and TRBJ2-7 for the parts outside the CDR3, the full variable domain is DGGITQSPKYLFRKEGQNVTLSCEQNLNHDAMYWYRQDPGQGLRLIYYSQIVNDFQKGDIAEGYSVSREKKESFPLTVTSAQKNPTAFYLCASSPGTRGSYEQYFGPGTRLTVT.